This T cell receptor (beta chain) is from a study of T cell responses to AZD1222 COVID-19 vaccine (dated by TCRdb to the early 2020s). As for the study more broadly: AZD1222 recipients with second doses at about 4 weeks or about 12 weeks were pooled, because spike-specific TCR depth and breadth did not differ between schedules. TCR sequencing was performed for about 250 trial participants, of whom 200 to 220 were given two doses of AZD1222 and around 25 were given two doses of MenACWY control vaccine. Trial participants were enrolled by age into 18-55, 56-69 and 70-plus year subgroups, with roughly 160, 29 and 62 TCR-sequenced participants respectively. Study-wide findings and limitations: The vaccine-associated CD4 TCRs covered the entire spike protein, and the dominant responses fell in regions 160-218 and 743-854. Participants were mostly white British, with more females than males. The authors suggested clonal diversity may have been underestimated. No day 14 peak-response samples were available, so repertoires were characterized only after the peak T cell response. Spike-specific TCR breadth and depth rose significantly after two AZD1222 doses compared with day 0 and with MenACWY recipients. Only five or six AZD1222 recipients were SARS-CoV-2 seropositive at baseline, limiting conclusions about previously exposed vaccinees. Reportedly, close to half of the unique spike-specific TCRs recognized epitopes lying outside the regions that are mutated in the B.1.351 and B.1.1.7 variants. The 56-69-year group was small, and its depth increase did not reach significance, likely because of low power.

The CDR3 regions of human TCRbeta chains were analyzed by immunosequencing. In the paper's pipeline: Repertoire TCRs were checked for matches against a reference library of SARS-CoV-2-specific TCRs that had been generated using the MIRA antigen-specificity platform. Breadth was defined as the fraction of unique TCRs that were SARS-CoV-2-associated, and depth was defined as the fraction of total T cells that were SARS-CoV-2-associated. Each spike-specific TCR was assigned to its reactive spike region and to a CD4 or CD8 class using the MIRA data. Log10-transformed breadth and depth values were compared by one-way ANOVA with Sidak's multiple comparisons tests. The table comes from immuneACCESS by way of TCRdb, which keeps in-frame sequences with V and J called. Part of the clones is missing from these tables; in studies checked, under half for an unresolved V gene and the rest for unknown reasons. V and J calls and clone size are as listed in that table; D and trimming were resolved from the DNA. Within this sample are 110,000 to 150,000 clones, with around 90% of them counted one time only. The ten most abundant clones make up 2.8% of the sample.

For this clone: Its binding antigen is unknown. No quality values exist for individual bases; no much larger clone is one base distant.

The time point label here, explained by the study, means: baseline before first vaccination. Vaccinee samples came from UK trials COV001 and COV002, including a single-blind randomized controlled phase 2/3 trial of AZD1222 (ChAdOx1 nCoV-19) in healthy adults. For TCRbeta chain sequencing, PBMC samples were collected from trial participants at day 0 and at day 28 after the second dose. Here the sequenced sample was peripheral blood, taken on day 0 of AZD1222 vaccination. The receptor's source is an adult in good health.

The CDR3 region has the sequence CASSVLGARLTDTQYF. The bases are TGTGCCAGCAGTGTCCTTGGAGCGCGACTCACAGATACGCAGTATTTT. The chain is assembled from TRBV27 and TRBJ2-3, with the D segment identity uncertain. V loses 5 bases of germline sequence and J loses 2 bases, and the interval between the two ends is 17 bases. The CDR3 runs 16 amino acids, cysteine and phenylalanine included. CDR3 DNA is the only sequence kept; it has 48 bases, read in frame from the first base. CDR1 MNHEY and CDR2 SMNVEV are derived from the germline V gene (reference sequence).